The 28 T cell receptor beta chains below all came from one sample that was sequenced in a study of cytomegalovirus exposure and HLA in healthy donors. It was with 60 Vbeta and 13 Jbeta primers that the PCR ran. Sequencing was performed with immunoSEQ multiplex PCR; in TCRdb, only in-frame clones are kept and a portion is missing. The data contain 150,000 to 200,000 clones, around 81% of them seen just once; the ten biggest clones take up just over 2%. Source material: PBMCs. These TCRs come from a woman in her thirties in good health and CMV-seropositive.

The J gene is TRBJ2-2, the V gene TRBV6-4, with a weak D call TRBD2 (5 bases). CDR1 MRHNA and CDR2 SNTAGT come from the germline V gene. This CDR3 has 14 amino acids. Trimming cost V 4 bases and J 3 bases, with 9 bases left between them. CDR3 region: CASSVEGYTGELFF. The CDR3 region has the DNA TGTGCCAGCAGTGTTGAGGGCTACACCGGGGAGCTGTTTTTT.

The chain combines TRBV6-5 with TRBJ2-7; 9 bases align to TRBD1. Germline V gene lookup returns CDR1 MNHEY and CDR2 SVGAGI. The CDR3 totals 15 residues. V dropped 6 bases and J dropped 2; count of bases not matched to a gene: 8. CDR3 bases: TGTGCCAGCAGCAACACCGGGACAGGGCCCTACGAGCAGTACTTC. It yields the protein CASSNTGTGPYEQYF.

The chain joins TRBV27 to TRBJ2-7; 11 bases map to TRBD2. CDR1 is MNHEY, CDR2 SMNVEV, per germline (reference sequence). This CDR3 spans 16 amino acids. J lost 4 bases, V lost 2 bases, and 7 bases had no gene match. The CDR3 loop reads CASSLAETSGVYEQYF. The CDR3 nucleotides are TGTGCCAGCAGTTTAGCGGAGACTAGCGGGGTATACGAGCAGTACTTC.

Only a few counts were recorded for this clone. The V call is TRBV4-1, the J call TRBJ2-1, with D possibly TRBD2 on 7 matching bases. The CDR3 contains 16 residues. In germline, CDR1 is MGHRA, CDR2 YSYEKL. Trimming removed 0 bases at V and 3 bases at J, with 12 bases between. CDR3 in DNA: TGCGCCAGCAGCCAAGAGTGGGGGGGGCTCTACAATGAGCAGTTCTTC. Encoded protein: CASSQEWGGLYNEQFF.

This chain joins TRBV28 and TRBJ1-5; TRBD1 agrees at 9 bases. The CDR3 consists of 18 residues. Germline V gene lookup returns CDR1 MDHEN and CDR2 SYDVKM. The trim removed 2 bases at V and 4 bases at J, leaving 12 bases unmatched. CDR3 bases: TGTGCCAGCAGTTTAATCGGCTTGGGACAGGGAGTAAATCAGCCCCAGCATTTT. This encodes CASSLIGLGQGVNQPQHF.

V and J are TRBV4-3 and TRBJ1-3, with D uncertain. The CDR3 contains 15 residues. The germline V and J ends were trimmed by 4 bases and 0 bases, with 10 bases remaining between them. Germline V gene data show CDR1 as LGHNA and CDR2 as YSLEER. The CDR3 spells CASSPGSSSGNTIYF. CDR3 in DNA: TGCGCCAGCAGCCCGGGGAGTTCCTCTGGAAACACCATATATTTT.

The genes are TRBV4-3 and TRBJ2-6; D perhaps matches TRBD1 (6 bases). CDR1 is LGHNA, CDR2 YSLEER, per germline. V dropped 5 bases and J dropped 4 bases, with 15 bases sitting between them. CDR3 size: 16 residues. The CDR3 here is CASSYYRVPGANVLTF. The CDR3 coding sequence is TGCGCCAGCAGCTATTACAGGGTTCCCGGGGCCAACGTCCTGACTTTC.

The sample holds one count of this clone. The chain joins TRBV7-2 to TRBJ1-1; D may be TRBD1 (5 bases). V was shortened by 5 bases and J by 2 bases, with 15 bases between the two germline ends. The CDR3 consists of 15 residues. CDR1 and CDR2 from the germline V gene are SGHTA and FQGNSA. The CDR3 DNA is TGTGCCAGCAGCCTACCGATAGGGACTAACACTGAAGCTTTCTTT. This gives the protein CASSLPIGTNTEAFF. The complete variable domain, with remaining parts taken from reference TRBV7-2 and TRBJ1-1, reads GAGVSQSPSNKVTEKGKDVELRCDPISGHTALYWYRQSLGQGLEFLIYFQGNSAPDKSGLPSDRFSAERTGGSVSTLTIQRTQQEDSAVYLCASSLPIGTNTEAFFGQGTRLTVV.

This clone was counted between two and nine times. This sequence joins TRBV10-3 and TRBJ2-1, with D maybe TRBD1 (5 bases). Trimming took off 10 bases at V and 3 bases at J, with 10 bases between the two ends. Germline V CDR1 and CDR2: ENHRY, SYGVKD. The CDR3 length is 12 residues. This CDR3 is CATGQNYNEQFF. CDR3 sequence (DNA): TGTGCCACCGGACAAAACTACAATGAGCAGTTCTTC.

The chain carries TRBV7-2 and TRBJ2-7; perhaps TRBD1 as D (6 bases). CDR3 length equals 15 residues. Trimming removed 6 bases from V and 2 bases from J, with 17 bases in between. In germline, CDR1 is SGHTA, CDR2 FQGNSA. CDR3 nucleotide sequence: TGTGCCAGCAGGAGGGATCAGGGGTCGGCCTACGAGCAGTACTTC. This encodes CASRRDQGSAYEQYF.

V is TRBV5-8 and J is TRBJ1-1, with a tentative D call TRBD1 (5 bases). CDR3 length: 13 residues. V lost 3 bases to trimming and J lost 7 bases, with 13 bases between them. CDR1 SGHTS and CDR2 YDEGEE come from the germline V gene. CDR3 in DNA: TGTGCCAGCAGCTCCGGGGGGGTGAGTGAAGCTTTCTTT. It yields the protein CASSSGGVSEAFF.

CDR3 sequence reads: CAISGSGTGHEQYF. DNA of the CDR3: TGTGCCATCAGTGGATCCGGGACAGGTCACGAGCAGTACTTC. The rearrangement links TRBV10-3 to TRBJ2-7; 8 nucleotides line up with TRBD1. CDR1 is ENHRY, CDR2 SYGVKD, per germline. The CDR3 has 14 residues. Trimming at V came to 4 bases and at J to 5 bases, leaving 7 bases not matched to a gene.

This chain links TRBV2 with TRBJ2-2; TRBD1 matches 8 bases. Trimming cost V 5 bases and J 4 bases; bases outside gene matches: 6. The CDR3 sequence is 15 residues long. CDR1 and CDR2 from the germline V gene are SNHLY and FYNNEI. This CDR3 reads CASSPGGFFTGELFF. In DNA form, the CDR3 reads TGTGCCAGCAGTCCAGGGGGCTTCTTCACCGGGGAGCTGTTTTTT. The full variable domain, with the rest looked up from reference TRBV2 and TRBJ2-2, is EPEVTQTPSHQVTQMGQEVILRCVPISNHLYFYWYRQILGQKVEFLVSFYNNEISEKSEIFDDQFSVERPDGSNFTLKIRSTKLEDSAMYFCASSPGGFFTGELFFGEGSRLTVL.

As DNA, the CDR3 is TGTGCCAGCAGCCCCGGACTAGCAAAGGACGAGCAGTACTTC. This sequence encodes CASSPGLAKDEQYF. The chain is built from TRBV6-5 and TRBJ2-7; 8 bases are a match to TRBD2. J lost 5 bases, V lost 6 bases, and 9 bases had no gene match. Germline V gene lookup returns CDR1 MNHEY and CDR2 SVGAGI. This CDR3 is built from 14 residues.

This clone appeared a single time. CDR3 loop: CSVEVGQETF. For the CDR3, the DNA is TGCAGCGTTGAAGTGGGACAGGAGACCTTC. This chain joins TRBV29-1 and TRBJ1-2; TRBD1 matches at 8 bases. This CDR3 region has 10 residues. Per germline, CDR1 SQVTM and CDR2 ANQGSEA. Unmatched junction bases numbered 3, after V lost 1 base and J lost 14 bases.

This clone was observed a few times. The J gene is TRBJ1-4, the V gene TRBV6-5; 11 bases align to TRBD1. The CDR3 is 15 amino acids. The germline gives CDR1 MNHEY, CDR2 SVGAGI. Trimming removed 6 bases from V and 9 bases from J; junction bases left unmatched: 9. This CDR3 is CASRTGTGGTQKLFF. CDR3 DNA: TGTGCCAGCAGAACCGGGACAGGGGGGACACAAAAACTGTTTTTT.

The CDR3 nucleotides read TGTGCCAGCAGCATTATAATGGGTGAAACAGGGCAAACTAATGAAAAACTGTTTTTT. Translation: CASSIIMGETGQTNEKLFF. The V and J genes are TRBV28 and TRBJ1-4; perhaps TRBD1 as D (6 bases). The CDR3 is made up of 19 amino acids. The germline V gene encodes CDR1 MDHEN and CDR2 SYDVKM. V lost 6 bases and J 1 base, leaving 24 bases between the germline ends.

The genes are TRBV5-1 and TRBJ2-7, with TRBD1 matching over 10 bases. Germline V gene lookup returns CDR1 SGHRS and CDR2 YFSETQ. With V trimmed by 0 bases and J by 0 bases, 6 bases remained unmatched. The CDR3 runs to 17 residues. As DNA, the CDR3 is TGCGCCAGCAGCTTGGAGGGACAGGGGCTAATCTCCTACGAGCAGTACTTC. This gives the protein CASSLEGQGLISYEQYF.

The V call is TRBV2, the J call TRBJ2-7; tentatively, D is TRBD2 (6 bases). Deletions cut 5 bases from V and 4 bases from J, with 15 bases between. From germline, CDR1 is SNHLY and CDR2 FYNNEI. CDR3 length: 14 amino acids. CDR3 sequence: CASSRDSPKYEQYF. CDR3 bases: TGTGCCAGCAGTCGGGACTCGCCTAAGTACGAGCAGTACTTC. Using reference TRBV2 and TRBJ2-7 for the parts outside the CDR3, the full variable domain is EPEVTQTPSHQVTQMGQEVILRCVPISNHLYFYWYRQILGQKVEFLVSFYNNEISEKSEIFDDQFSVERPDGSNFTLKIRSTKLEDSAMYFCASSRDSPKYEQYFGPGTRLTVT.

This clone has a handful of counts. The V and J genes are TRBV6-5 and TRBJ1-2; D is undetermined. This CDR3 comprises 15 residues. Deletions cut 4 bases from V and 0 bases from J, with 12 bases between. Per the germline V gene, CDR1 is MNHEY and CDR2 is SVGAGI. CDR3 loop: CASSSPSLSNYGYTF. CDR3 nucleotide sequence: TGTGCCAGCAGTTCCCCGTCGTTATCTAACTATGGCTACACCTTC.

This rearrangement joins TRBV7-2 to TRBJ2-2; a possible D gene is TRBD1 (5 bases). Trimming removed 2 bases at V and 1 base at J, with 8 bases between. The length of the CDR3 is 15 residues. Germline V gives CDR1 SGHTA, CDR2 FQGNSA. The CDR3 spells CASSLRGGNTGELFF. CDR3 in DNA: TGTGCCAGCAGCTTAAGGGGCGGGAACACCGGGGAGCTGTTTTTT.

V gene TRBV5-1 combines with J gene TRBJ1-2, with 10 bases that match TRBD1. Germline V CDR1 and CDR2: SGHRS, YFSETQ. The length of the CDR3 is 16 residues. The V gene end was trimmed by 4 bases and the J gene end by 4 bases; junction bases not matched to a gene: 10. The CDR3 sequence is CASSAGTGVVGYGYTF. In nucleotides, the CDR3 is TGCGCCAGCAGCGCCGGGACAGGGGTCGTTGGCTATGGCTACACCTTC.

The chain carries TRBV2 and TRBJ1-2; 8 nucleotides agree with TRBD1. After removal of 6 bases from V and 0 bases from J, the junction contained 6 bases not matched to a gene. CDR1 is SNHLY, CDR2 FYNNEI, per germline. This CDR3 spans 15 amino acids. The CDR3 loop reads CASRIGQGANYGYTF. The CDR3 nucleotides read TGTGCCAGCAGAATAGGACAGGGCGCTAACTATGGCTACACCTTC.

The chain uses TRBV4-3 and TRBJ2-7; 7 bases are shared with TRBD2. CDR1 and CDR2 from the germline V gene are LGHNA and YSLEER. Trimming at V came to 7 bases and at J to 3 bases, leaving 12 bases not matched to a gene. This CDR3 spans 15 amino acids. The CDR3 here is CASTEQASGFYEQYF. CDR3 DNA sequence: TGCGCCAGCACCGAGCAGGCTAGCGGATTCTACGAGCAGTACTTC.

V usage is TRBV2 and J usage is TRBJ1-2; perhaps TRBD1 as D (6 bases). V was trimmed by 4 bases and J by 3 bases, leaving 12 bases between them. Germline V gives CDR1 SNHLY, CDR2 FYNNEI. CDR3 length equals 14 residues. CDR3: CASSGMAGDYGYTF. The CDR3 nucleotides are TGTGCCAGCAGTGGGATGGCAGGGGACTATGGCTACACCTTC.

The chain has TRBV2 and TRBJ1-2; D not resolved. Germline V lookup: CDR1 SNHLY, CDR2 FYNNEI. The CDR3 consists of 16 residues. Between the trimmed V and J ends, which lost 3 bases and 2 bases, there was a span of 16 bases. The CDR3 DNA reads TGTGCCAGCAGTGACAGCGGAGGAACTTGGAACTATGGCTACACCTTC. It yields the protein CASSDSGGTWNYGYTF.

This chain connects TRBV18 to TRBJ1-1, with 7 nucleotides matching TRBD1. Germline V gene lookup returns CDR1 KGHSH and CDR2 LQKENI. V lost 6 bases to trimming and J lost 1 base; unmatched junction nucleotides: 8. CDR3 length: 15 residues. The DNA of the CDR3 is TGTGCCAGCTCCCTAGGACAGGTCCCGAACACTGAAGCTTTCTTT. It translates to CASSLGQVPNTEAFF.

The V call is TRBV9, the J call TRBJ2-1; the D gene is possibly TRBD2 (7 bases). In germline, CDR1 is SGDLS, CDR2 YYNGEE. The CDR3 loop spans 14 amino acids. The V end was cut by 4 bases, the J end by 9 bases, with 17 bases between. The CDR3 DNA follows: TGTGCCAGCAGCCCCGGCCGGGGGGCCGGTGAGCAGTTCTTC. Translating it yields CASSPGRGAGEQFF.